This T cell receptor beta chain was sequenced during a study of T cell repertoires in cytomegalovirus infection. Study summary: Both CMV infection and a matching HLA type were indicated by public TCR beta signatures.

TCRdb reprocessed the reads with MiXCR, giving one entry per CDR3 protein. Seen here are roughly 600,000 distinct CDR3 sequences, roughly 24% observed once, and the top ten hold 7% to 9%. A remark on this clonotype: Its specificity is unknown.

Whole-study results and caveats: The ex vivo response showed dominance by HLA-C-restricted CMV-specific TCR beta clonotypes. Of the TCR beta families, the public ones yielded a cumulative frequency that identified carriers of CMV plus the relevant HLA.

The clonotype comes from a human donor in good health (CMV status not recorded). Some clones in this sample may be carry-over from other donors' samples. The sequencing sample was made of CD8+ T cells from PBMCs.

The DNA for the CDR3 is TGTGCCACCCTGGGACCTCCCGCTGGGGGTTCACCCCTCCACTTT. Residues: CATLGPPAGGSPLHF. J is TRBJ1-6 and V is TRBV7-9; the D gene is possibly TRBD1 (5 bases). Germline lookup yields CDR1 SEHNR and CDR2 FQNEAQ (reference sequence). The CDR3 is 15 residues long. Trimming cost V 10 bases and J 9 bases, with 22 bases left between them.